In this sample, the clone carrying this T cell receptor (beta chain) turned up many times. This entry belongs to a study of T cells in Graves' hyperthyroidism and ophthalmopathy. V lost 4 bases to trimming and J lost 4 bases, with 17 bases between them. The CDR3 covers 15 residues. Per germline, CDR1 SGHRS and CDR2 YFSETQ. There were TCR beta CDR3 regions amplified from RNA transcripts. The HTBI primer set drove a first-round RT-PCR of the TCR CDR3. TCRdb processed the multiplex PCR reads anew with MiXCR; each CDR3 protein has one entry. The table records around 580,000 distinct CDR3 sequences, roughly 46% of them present only once.

The sample consisted of peripheral blood or thyroid tissue (not recorded which). This chain joins TRBV5-1 and TRBJ1-2; D is possibly TRBD1 (6 bases). The sequence was obtained from a woman aged 18-30 years with Graves' hyperthyroidism. CDR3 loop: CASSRDIGFSYGYTF. CDR3 sequence (DNA): TGCGCCAGCAGCCGGGACATAGGGTTTTCCTATGGCTACACCTTC.